This T cell receptor (beta chain) derives from a study of blood T cell repertoires in COVID-19. Study details: From the United States, Italy and Spain came samples of acute and convalescent COVID-19. Sources were T cells, B-cell-depleted T cells, or PBMCs; the material itself was cDNA or gDNA.

Patients of the Seattle cohort, enrolled during active infection, were followed longitudinally. Produced via immunoSEQ multiplex PCR; TCRdb's table is partial and in-frame only. The data contain hundreds of thousands of clones, 83% of them singletons. The source is a woman aged 25 to 39 with COVID-19, enrolled during active disease. The sample consisted of peripheral blood.

DNA of the CDR3: TGTGCCAGCAGGGGGACTAGGCAGGGTGAGCAGTTCTTC. Protein product: CASRGTRQGEQFF. The gene calls are TRBV2 and TRBJ2-1; 8 nucleotides agree with TRBD2. CDR3 size: 13 residues. The V segment lost 6 bases and the J segment 9 bases; nucleotides outside the gene matches: 7. Germline V gene data show CDR1 as SNHLY and CDR2 as FYNNEI.